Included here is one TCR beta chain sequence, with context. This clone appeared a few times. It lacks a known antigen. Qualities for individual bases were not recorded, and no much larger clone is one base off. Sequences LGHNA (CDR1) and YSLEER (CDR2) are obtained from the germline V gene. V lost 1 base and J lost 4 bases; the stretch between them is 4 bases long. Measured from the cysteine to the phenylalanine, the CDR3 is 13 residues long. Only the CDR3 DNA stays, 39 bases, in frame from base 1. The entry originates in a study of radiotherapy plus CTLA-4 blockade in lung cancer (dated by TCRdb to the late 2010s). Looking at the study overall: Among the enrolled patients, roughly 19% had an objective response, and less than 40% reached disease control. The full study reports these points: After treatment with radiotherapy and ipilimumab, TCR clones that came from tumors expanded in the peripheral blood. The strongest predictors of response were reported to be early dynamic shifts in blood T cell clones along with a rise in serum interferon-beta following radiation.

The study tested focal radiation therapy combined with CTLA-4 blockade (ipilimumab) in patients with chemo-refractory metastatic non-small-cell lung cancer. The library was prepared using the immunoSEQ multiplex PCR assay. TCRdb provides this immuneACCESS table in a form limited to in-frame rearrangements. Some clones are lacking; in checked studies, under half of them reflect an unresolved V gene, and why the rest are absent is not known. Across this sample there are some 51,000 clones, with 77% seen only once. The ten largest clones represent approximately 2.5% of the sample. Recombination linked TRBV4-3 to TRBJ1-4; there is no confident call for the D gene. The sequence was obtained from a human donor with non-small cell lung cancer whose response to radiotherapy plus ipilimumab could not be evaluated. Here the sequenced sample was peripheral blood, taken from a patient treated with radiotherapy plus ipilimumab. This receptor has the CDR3 CASSQAFNEKLFF. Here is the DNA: TGCGCCAGCAGCCAAGCATTTAATGAAAAACTGTTTTTT.